One and the same sample provided the 25 T cell receptor beta chains below, sequenced in a study of blood T cell repertoires in COVID-19. The repertoire was sequenced with immunoSEQ multiplex PCR; TCRdb's copy has only in-frame clones and lacks some. The sample has 150,000 to 200,000 clones, around 87% seen once; the top ten hold 10%. Sequenced: peripheral blood. These receptors came from a woman in her 70s with COVID-19, enrolled during active disease.

V is TRBV28 and J is TRBJ1-2; perhaps TRBD1 as D (5 bases). Trimming cost V 5 bases and J 4 bases, with 14 bases left between them. The CDR3 totals 14 residues. CDR1 and CDR2 from the germline V gene are MDHEN and SYDVKM. The CDR3 spells CASSVEGDSYGYTF. In DNA form, the CDR3 reads TGTGCCAGCAGTGTGGAGGGTGACAGCTATGGCTACACCTTC.

CDR3 residues: CASSENLGGERTEAFF. The CDR3 coding sequence is TGTGCCAGCAGTGAAAATCTTGGAGGGGAAAGGACTGAAGCTTTCTTT. V usage is TRBV6-1 and J usage is TRBJ1-1; possibly TRBD1 for D (5 bases). The CDR3 has 16 amino acids. V was cut by 2 bases and J by 5 bases, with 18 bases left in between. Germline V CDR1 and CDR2: MNHNS, SASEGT.

J is TRBJ2-7 and V is TRBV7-2, with D maybe TRBD1 (5 bases). CDR3 length equals 13 residues. Germline assignment: CDR1 SGHTA and CDR2 FQGNSA. V was shortened by 3 bases and J by 2 bases, with 8 bases between the two germline ends. Here the CDR3 reads CASSLNRPYEQYF. The CDR3 DNA reads as TGTGCCAGCAGCTTGAACAGGCCCTACGAGCAGTACTTC.

The chain uses TRBV29-1 and TRBJ2-3, with 10 bases fitting TRBD2. This CDR3 has 16 residues. The V and J ends lost 7 bases and 2 bases, in that order; junction bases with no gene match: 12. Germline lookup yields CDR1 SQVTM and CDR2 ANQGSEA. The CDR3 loop reads CSARVGTSVSTDTQYF. The CDR3 coding sequence is TGCAGCGCGCGAGTGGGGACTAGCGTATCCACAGATACGCAGTATTTT.

This clone was seen more than once but under ten times. The chain links TRBV2 to TRBJ2-7; weak D call: TRBD2 (6 bases). Trimming shortened V by 7 bases and J by 5 bases, and 24 bases separated the two germline ends. Germline lookup yields CDR1 SNHLY and CDR2 FYNNEI. The CDR3 runs to 16 residues. CDR3 loop: CASNTPRDPREDEQYF. CDR3 in DNA: TGTGCCAGCAATACCCCCAGGGATCCCAGGGAGGACGAGCAGTACTTC.

The CDR3 nucleotides are TGCGCCAGCAGCCAGGGTCAGGGGGCGTCAGGCGGGGAGCTGTTTTTT. This codes for CASSQGQGASGGELFF. This rearrangement joins TRBV4-1 to TRBJ2-2, with 8 bases matching TRBD1. With 3 bases clipped from V and 7 bases from J, the junction kept 10 bases outside the gene matches. The CDR3 sequence is 16 residues long. Germline CDR1 reads MGHRA; CDR2 reads YSYEKL.

The V and J genes are TRBV5-1 and TRBJ1-1; TRBD1 matches 8 bases. CDR3 length equals 16 residues. The germline V gene encodes CDR1 SGHRS and CDR2 YFSETQ. V lost 4 bases, J lost 2 bases, and 10 bases stayed unmatched. The CDR3, as DNA: TGCGCCAGCAGCCCCGGACAGGGAGATATTAACACTGAAGCTTTCTTT. This translates into CASSPGQGDINTEAFF.

The rearrangement uses TRBV7-2 and TRBJ1-4, with 8 nucleotides matching TRBD1. Trimming at V came to 2 bases and at J to 7 bases, leaving 9 bases not matched to a gene. CDR3 length equals 16 residues. Germline V gene sequence: CDR1 SGHTA, CDR2 FQGNSA. CDR3 protein: CASSLPAGGAFEKLFF. CDR3 sequence (DNA): TGTGCCAGCAGCTTACCGGCAGGGGGCGCTTTTGAAAAACTGTTTTTT.

The rearrangement links TRBV5-6 to TRBJ2-7; D possibly corresponds to TRBD2 (7 bases). CDR3 length: 15 residues. Trimming stripped 3 bases from V and 0 bases from J, with 13 bases between. Germline-derived CDR1 and CDR2 are SGHDT and YYEEEE. The CDR3 region is CASSSMRGPSYEQYF. Written as DNA, the CDR3 is TGTGCCAGCAGCTCCATGCGGGGGCCCTCCTACGAGCAGTACTTC.

This clone was seen a single time. The chain couples TRBV12-3 or TRBV12-4 to TRBJ2-5; D is possibly TRBD2 (6 bases). The ends were cut back, 7 bases at V and 1 base at J, with 10 bases in the middle. The CDR3 has 13 residues. The CDR3 protein is CASTRLVQETQYF. The DNA of the CDR3 is TGTGCCAGCACCCGACTAGTCCAAGAGACCCAGTACTTC.

The chain is built from TRBV7-2 and TRBJ2-7; perhaps TRBD2 as D (5 bases). The V gene lost 1 base and the J gene lost 4 bases, with 8 bases spanning the gap. The CDR3 runs 13 residues. The germline CDR1 and CDR2 sequences are SGHTA and FQGNSA. The DNA for the CDR3 is TGTGCCAGCAGCTTAGGCCGACTATACGAGCAGTACTTC. Its translation: CASSLGRLYEQYF.

The rearrangement links TRBV7-2 to TRBJ2-1; the match to TRBD2 covers 11 bases. Looked up from germline, CDR1 is SGHTA and CDR2 is FQGNSA. V shed 5 bases, J shed 15 bases, and the junction held 15 bases outside the gene matches. This CDR3 region has 15 residues. The CDR3: CASSSSSLLAGGWFF. In nucleotides, the CDR3 is TGTGCCAGCAGCAGTTCCTCCCTGTTAGCGGGGGGGTGGTTCTTC.

J is TRBJ1-5 and V is TRBV15, with D tentatively TRBD1 (6 bases). The CDR3 has 13 residues. The germline gives CDR1 LNHNV, CDR2 YYDKDF (reference sequence). V was cut by 5 bases and J by 10 bases, with 15 bases left in between. Here the CDR3 DNA reads TGTGCCACCAGCCGCGGTACAGGGATACCCCAGCATTTT. Protein: CATSRGTGIPQHF. The whole variable domain, filled in from reference TRBV15 and TRBJ1-5, reads DAMVIQNPRYQVTQFGKPVTLSCSQTLNHNVMYWYQQKSSQAPKLLFHYYDKDFNNEADTPDNFQSRRPNTSFCFLDIRSPGLGDTAMYLCATSRGTGIPQHFGDGTRLSIL.

The DNA of the CDR3 is TGCGCCAGCAGCCAAGGATCCGGGACACCCACCTACGAGCAGTACTTC. Its protein product is CASSQGSGTPTYEQYF. This sequence joins TRBV4-1 and TRBJ2-7; possible D gene TRBD1, 6 bases. The CDR3 is 16 residues long. V shed 1 base and J shed 2 bases, with 15 bases lying between them. CDR1 is MGHRA, CDR2 YSYEKL, per germline.

The genes are TRBV5-4 and TRBJ1-1; 7 bases agree with TRBD1. Germline CDR1 and CDR2: SGHNT and YYREEE (reference sequence). The CDR3 sequence is 15 residues long. V was pared by 0 bases and J by 5 bases, with 7 bases of the junction left unmatched. CDR3 DNA sequence: TGTGCCAGCAGCTTGGGGGCAGGGGGACATACTGAAGCTTTCTTT. This gives the protein CASSLGAGGHTEAFF.

The chain links TRBV5-1 to TRBJ1-1, with 8 bases matching TRBD1. Germline values: CDR1 SGHRS, CDR2 YFSETQ. J was trimmed by 7 bases and V by 4 bases; bases with no gene match: 9. CDR3 length: 14 amino acids. The CDR3 DNA follows: TGCGCCAGCAGCACCTCGACAGGGGTAAATGAAGCTTTCTTT. Amino acid sequence: CASSTSTGVNEAFF. Full variable domain (missing parts from reference TRBV5-1 and TRBJ1-1): KAGVTQTPRYLIKTRGQQVTLSCSPISGHRSVSWYQQTPGQGLQFLFEYFSETQRNKGNFPGRFSGRQFSNSRSEMNVSTLELGDSALYLCASSTSTGVNEAFFGQGTRLTVV.

This clone has only a few counts. The chain uses TRBV2 and TRBJ1-4; TRBD1 agrees at 10 bases. Germline CDR1 is SNHLY and CDR2 is FYNNEI. The trim removed 6 bases at V and 3 bases at J, leaving 7 bases unmatched. The CDR3 runs 16 residues. The CDR3, as DNA: TGTGCCAGCAGGCAAGACAGGGGGCCTGCTAATGAAAAACTGTTTTTT. Translating it yields CASRQDRGPANEKLFF.

J is TRBJ2-6 and V is TRBV6-1; D unclear. The CDR3 loop spans 15 amino acids. Trimming stripped 1 base from V and 1 base from J, with 5 bases between. Germline lookup yields CDR1 MNHNS and CDR2 SASEGT. CDR3 loop: CASSEGLSGANVLTF. The CDR3 region has the DNA TGTGCCAGCAGTGAAGGACTTTCTGGGGCCAACGTCCTGACTTTC.

CDR3 coding DNA: TGTGCCAGCAGCGGCGGGACTTACAACAATGAGCAGTTCTTC. Translation: CASSGGTYNNEQFF. The gene calls are TRBV7-3 and TRBJ2-1; a weak D match, TRBD2 (6 bases). This CDR3 spans 14 amino acids. Looked up from germline, CDR1 is SGHTA and CDR2 is FQGTGA. V lost 5 bases and J lost 5, with 13 bases in between.

The chain has TRBV11-2 and TRBJ1-5, with D possibly being TRBD1 (6 bases). From germline, CDR1 is SGHAT and CDR2 FQNNGV. The CDR3 totals 14 residues. V shed 4 bases and J shed 3 bases, with 10 bases lying between them. The CDR3 sequence: CASSSDSYNQPQHF. CDR3 nucleotides: TGTGCCAGCAGCTCGGACAGTTACAATCAGCCCCAGCATTTT.

V is TRBV7-2 and J is TRBJ1-1; 7 bases match TRBD1. Per the germline V gene, CDR1 is SGHTA and CDR2 is FQGNSA. This CDR3 region has 13 residues. Germline trimming cut 4 bases from V and 1 base from J; bases unmatched to any gene: 0. CDR3 protein: CASSWTGNTEAFF. In DNA form, the CDR3 reads TGTGCCAGCAGCTGGACAGGGAACACTGAAGCTTTCTTT.

The chain has TRBV12-3 or TRBV12-4 and TRBJ1-1; maybe TRBD1 (5 bases). V dropped 6 bases and J dropped 1 base, with 9 bases sitting between them. The CDR3 covers 13 residues. CDR3 sequence: CASSADRNTEAFF. The CDR3 nucleotides read TGTGCCAGCAGCGCCGACAGGAACACTGAAGCTTTCTTT.

CDR3 nucleotides: TGTGCCAGCAGTTCGATCACAGGGGATGTGGGCTATGGCTACACCTTC. Translating it yields CASSSITGDVGYGYTF. The gene calls are TRBV28 and TRBJ1-2, with 7 bases lining up with TRBD1. Trimming removed 4 bases from V and 4 bases from J; junction bases left unmatched: 12. CDR1 is MDHEN, CDR2 SYDVKM, per germline. The CDR3 contains 16 residues.

The chain uses TRBV2 and TRBJ1-4, with TRBD1 matching 8 bases. Germline trimming cut 7 bases from V and 7 bases from J; bases unmatched to any gene: 14. The CDR3 has 16 residues. The germline V gene has CDR1 SNHLY and CDR2 FYNNEI. The CDR3 is CASTDRGNPSGEKLFF. CDR3 DNA: TGTGCCAGCACAGACAGGGGCAACCCCAGCGGTGAAAAACTGTTTTTT.

The chain has TRBV28 and TRBJ2-5, with TRBD2 identical over 16 bases. The germline gives CDR1 MDHEN, CDR2 SYDVKM. The CDR3 is 21 residues long. Losses at the gene ends were 6 bases for V and 3 bases for J; bases not matched to a gene: 19. The DNA for the CDR3 is TGTGCCAGCAGCAATACCCCCGGGACTAGCGGGGGGGAGGGCGTCGAAGAGACCCAGTACTTC. Its translation is CASSNTPGTSGGEGVEETQYF.